This entry describes one T cell receptor beta chain. The clone's antigen remains unknown. No quality values exist for individual bases; no much larger clone is one base distant. CDR1 is given as MNHEY and CDR2 as SMNVEV, both from the germline V gene (reference sequence). The CDR3 starts with the cysteine, ends with the phenylalanine, and has 15 residues. Kept here is only the CDR3 DNA, which spans 45 bases and is read in frame from base 1. After removal of 7 bases from V and 6 bases from J, the junction retains 8 bases not matched to a gene. TCRbeta CDR3 regions were amplified from genomic DNA by means of the immunoSEQ Assay, a bias-controlled multiplex PCR. Processing in the source paper ran as follows. Nucleated cell counts per sample were estimated from amplification of reference gene primers within the assay. To quantify the absolute abundance of each unique TCRbeta CDR3 rearrangement, sequence reads were collapsed and filtered. Productive Simpson clonality was computed per sample as the square root of Simpson's diversity index over productive rearrangements. TCRdb limited this immuneACCESS table to in-frame rearrangements with V and J called. A share of clones is missing; checked studies link under half to unresolved V genes, and the rest is unexplained. V, J and clone size are taken as reported in that table, and D and trimming were inferred from the DNA itself. The sample profile shows about 200,000 clones; about 82% of them were found once. 5% to 7% of the sample goes to the ten largest clones.

This record belongs to a study of blood T cell repertoires in COVID-19 (dated by TCRdb to the early 2020s). Looking at the study overall: The collaborator samples originated in the United States, Italy and Spain and spanned the acute and convalescent phases of COVID-19. The dataset comprised deeply sampled blood TCRbeta repertoires from subjects exposed to, actively infected with, or recovered from COVID-19. The prospective study material was composed of cDNA or gDNA derived from T cells, B-cell-depleted T cells, or PBMCs. Samples came from the ongoing ImmuneRACE study (first 160 participants) plus 1,254 subjects from 6 global collaborators. A de-identified subject ID, COVID-19 status, age in years and sex were almost always included in the sample metadata. The repertoires were released in a freely available public database intended as a resource for research on the immune response to SARS-CoV-2. Where available, HLA class I and class II types were taken from metadata supplied by the sample provider and were not determined by assay-based typing. What the research found in general, with its limitations: The amount of clinical and demographic metadata varied by source and participant and was provided uncurated.

Participants in the prospective study were enrolled through a virtual design, were aged roughly 18 to 90 years, and lived in fewer than 30 United States geographic areas. In the prospective study, participants were assigned to cohorts based on the clinical history participants reported in a screening survey and a study questionnaire. In the prospective study, whole blood, serum and a nasopharyngeal or oropharyngeal swab were collected from each participant by mobile phlebotomists. Participants in the prospective study had the option to provide additional blood draws and questionnaires over a roughly 2-month period. Blood samples from the prospective study were shipped frozen or at room temperature prior to DNA extraction.

The sequence is built from TRBV27 and TRBJ2-2, and TRBD2 matches 10 of the central bases. The material sequenced was PBMCs or T cells enriched from blood (not recorded which). The receptor was isolated from a man aged 35-49 years with acute COVID-19. The nucleotide sequence is TGTGCCAGCAAACCACTTGGACTAGCGGCCGGGGAGCTGTTTTTT. It encodes CASKPLGLAAGELFF.